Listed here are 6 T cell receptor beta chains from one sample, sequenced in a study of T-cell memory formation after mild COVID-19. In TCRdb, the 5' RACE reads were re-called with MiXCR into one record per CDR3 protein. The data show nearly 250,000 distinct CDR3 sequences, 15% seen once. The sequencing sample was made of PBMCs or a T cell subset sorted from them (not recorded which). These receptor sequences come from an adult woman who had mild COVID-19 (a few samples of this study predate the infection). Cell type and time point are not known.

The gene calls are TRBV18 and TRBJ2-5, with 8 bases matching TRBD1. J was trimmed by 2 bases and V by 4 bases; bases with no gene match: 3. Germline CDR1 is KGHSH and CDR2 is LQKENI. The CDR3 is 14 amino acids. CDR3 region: CASSHRGSQETQYF. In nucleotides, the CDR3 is TGTGCCAGCTCACACAGGGGGTCACAAGAGACCCAGTACTTC.

The CDR3 DNA is TGTGCCAGCACCCCCGCCCCGACAGATACGCAGTATTTT. Its translation: CASTPAPTDTQYF. The V call is TRBV2, the J call TRBJ2-3; D is unclear. The V end was cut by 7 bases, the J end by 3 bases, with 11 bases between. Per germline, CDR1 SNHLY and CDR2 FYNNEI. This CDR3 region has 13 residues.

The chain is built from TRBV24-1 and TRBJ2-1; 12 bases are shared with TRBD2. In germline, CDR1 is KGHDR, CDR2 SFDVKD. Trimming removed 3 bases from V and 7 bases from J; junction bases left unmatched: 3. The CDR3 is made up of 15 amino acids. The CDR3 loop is CATSDLAGGPNEQFF. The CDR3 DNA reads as TGTGCCACCAGTGATCTAGCGGGAGGGCCAAATGAGCAGTTCTTC.

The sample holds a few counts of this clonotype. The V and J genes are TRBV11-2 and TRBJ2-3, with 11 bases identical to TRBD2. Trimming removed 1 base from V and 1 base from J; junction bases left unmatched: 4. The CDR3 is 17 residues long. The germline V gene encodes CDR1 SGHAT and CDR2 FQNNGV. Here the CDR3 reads CASSLVVLAGGTDTQYF. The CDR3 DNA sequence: TGTGCCAGCAGCTTAGTTGTACTAGCGGGGGGCACAGATACGCAGTATTTT.

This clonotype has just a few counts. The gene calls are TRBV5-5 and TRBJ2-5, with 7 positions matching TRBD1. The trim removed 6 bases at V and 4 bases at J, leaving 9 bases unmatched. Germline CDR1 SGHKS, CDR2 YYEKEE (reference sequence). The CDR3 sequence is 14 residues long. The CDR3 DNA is TGTGCCAGCAACCCGACAGGGACCCGAGAGACCCAGTACTTC. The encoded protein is CASNPTGTRETQYF.

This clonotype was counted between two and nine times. CDR3 nucleotide sequence: TGCGCCAGCAGCCATCGGACAGGACTAACCCAGGAGTACTTC. It encodes CASSHRTGLTQEYF. This chain uses TRBV4-1 with TRBJ2-7; D might be TRBD1 (7 bases). The V end lost 3 bases, the J end lost 11 bases, and 20 bases lay between the germline ends. Germline V lookup: CDR1 MGHRA, CDR2 YSYEKL. CDR3 length: 14 amino acids.